The 26 T cell receptor beta chains below come from one sample, sequenced in a study of blood T cells in healthy people across ages. Combining a sample-barcoded 5' primer with a J-beta primer mix, a second PCR ran for about 7 to 11 cycles. TCRdb re-derived calls from the 5' RACE reads in MiXCR, one entry per CDR3 protein. The table includes approximately 1.5 million distinct CDR3 sequences, around 36% detected once. Sequencing was carried out using blood. Receptors originate from a woman aged 25 to 45 in good health.

In nucleotides, the CDR3 is TGTGCCAGCAGCTTAAGGGCCTGGCGGGAGGGCCAGAACAATGAGCAGTACTTC. This codes for CASSLRAWREGQNNEQYF. The genes are TRBV7-2 and TRBJ2-4; 9 bases agree with TRBD2. From germline, CDR1 is SGHTA and CDR2 FQGNSA. The CDR3 runs 18 residues. J was trimmed by 13 bases and V by 2 bases; bases with no gene match: 21.

Points on this clonotype: Compared with germline, one end of the junction differs, possibly owing to a read error. The rearrangement uses TRBV2 and TRBJ1-1; D is ambiguous. The CDR3 contains 14 residues. CDR1 and CDR2 from the germline V gene are SNHLY and FYNNEI. Here the CDR3 reads CAGSEEVQIGEAFF. DNA of the CDR3: TGTGCCGGCAGTGAAGAGGTCCAGATTGGTGAAGCTTTCTTT.

This chain joins TRBV24-1 and TRBJ2-7, with 8 bases lining up with TRBD1. Germline-derived CDR1 and CDR2 are KGHDR and SFDVKD. CDR3 length equals 19 residues. V was clipped by 4 bases and J by 0 bases; unmatched bases: 16. CDR3 region: CATSEQGATTWPSSYEQYF. Here the CDR3 DNA reads TGTGCCACCAGTGAGCAGGGGGCCACAACCTGGCCAAGCTCCTACGAGCAGTACTTC.

A word on this clonotype: One junction end disagrees with the germline gene, perhaps due to a read error. The V call is TRBV7-9, the J call TRBJ1-4; D unclear. This CDR3 spans 15 amino acids. Germline V gene lookup returns CDR1 SEHNR and CDR2 FQNEAQ (reference sequence). CDR3 in amino acids: CASSLLTPGGEELFF. Here the CDR3 DNA reads TGTGCCAGCAGCCTACTGACGCCCGGAGGTGAAGAACTGTTTTTT.

The rearrangement uses TRBV4-2 and TRBJ2-7; TRBD2 aligns across 11 bases. Losses at the gene ends were 1 base for V and 3 bases for J; bases not matched to a gene: 11. This CDR3 contains 18 residues. Germline assignment: CDR1 LGHNA and CDR2 YNFKEQ. The CDR3 DNA reads as TGTGCCAGCAGCCAAGCTGGAACTAGCGGGAGCCCTATCTACGAGCAGTACTTC. Protein product: CASSQAGTSGSPIYEQYF.

This clonotype showed up just a few times. The genes are TRBV6-6 and TRBJ1-2; D is unresolved. V gave up 5 bases and J gave up 3 bases, with 16 bases separating them. Germline CDR1 MNHNY, CDR2 SVGAGI (reference sequence). There are 15 residues in the CDR3. CDR3 protein: CASSPISERDYGYTF. The CDR3 DNA sequence: TGTGCCAGCAGTCCCATTTCGGAAAGGGACTATGGCTACACCTTC.

This clonotype was counted many times. The genes are TRBV29-1 and TRBJ2-1, with TRBD1 identical over 7 bases. CDR1 is SQVTM, CDR2 ANQGSEA, per germline. The ends lost 6 bases at V and 7 bases at J; junction bases unmatched: 9. This CDR3 region has 13 residues. The CDR3 loop reads CSVDRENLNEQFF. CDR3 nucleotide sequence: TGCAGCGTAGACAGGGAGAACTTAAATGAGCAGTTCTTC.

The rearrangement links TRBV29-1 to TRBJ1-2, with 7 bases lining up with TRBD1. In germline, CDR1 is SQVTM, CDR2 ANQGSEA. CDR3 size: 15 residues. The trim removed 6 bases at V and 0 bases at J, leaving 10 bases unmatched. The DNA for the CDR3 is TGCAGCGTGCCCGGGACAGCCTCAGCTAACTATGGCTACACCTTC. As protein: CSVPGTASANYGYTF.

The rearrangement joins TRBV7-8 to TRBJ2-1, with D perhaps TRBD2 (5 bases). Judging by the DNA end, TRBJ2-7 fits better; the J call may be wrong. Germline V lookup: CDR1 SGHVS, CDR2 FQNEAQ. The CDR3 covers 17 residues. CDR3 coding DNA: TGTGCCAGCAGCTTAGGTATGGGTGGGAGCTCCTACAATGAGCAGTACTTC. Translating it yields CASSLGMGGSSYNEQYF.

The gene calls are TRBV7-9 and TRBJ2-7, with D maybe TRBD1 (5 bases). The CDR3 spans 13 residues. Trimming removed 5 bases from V and 3 bases from J, with 11 bases in between. Germline V gives CDR1 SEHNR, CDR2 FQNEAQ (reference sequence). CDR3 amino acids: CASSGHQGYEQYF. CDR3 nucleotides: TGTGCCAGCAGCGGACATCAGGGCTACGAGCAGTACTTC. Full variable domain (rest looked up from reference TRBV7-9 and TRBJ2-7): DTGVSQNPRHKITKRGQNVTFRCDPISEHNRLYWYRQTLGQGPEFLTYFQNEAQLEKSRLLSDRFSAERPKGSFSTLEIQRTEQGDSAMYLCASSGHQGYEQYFGPGTRLTVT.

J is TRBJ2-2 and V is TRBV29-1; D gene uncertain. The CDR3 is 13 amino acids. V lost 7 bases to trimming and J lost 0 bases, with 9 bases between them. Germline V lookup: CDR1 SQVTM, CDR2 ANQGSEA. The CDR3: CSALNANTGELFF. For the CDR3, the DNA is TGCAGCGCCTTGAACGCGAACACCGGGGAGCTGTTTTTT.

Only a few counts were recorded for this clonotype. The gene calls are TRBV4-1 and TRBJ2-5, with 14 bases lining up with TRBD2. The CDR3 extends over 20 amino acids. From germline, CDR1 is MGHRA and CDR2 YSYEKL. V was pared by 3 bases and J by 1 base, with 13 bases of the junction left unmatched. The CDR3 sequence is CASSHGKGLAGDPTQETQYF. The CDR3, as DNA: TGCGCCAGCAGCCACGGAAAGGGACTAGCGGGGGACCCGACCCAAGAGACCCAGTACTTC.

The chain links TRBV3-1 to TRBJ2-7; no firm D call. V dropped 1 base and J dropped 2 bases, with 3 bases sitting between them. The CDR3 extends over 12 amino acids. The germline gives CDR1 LGHDT, CDR2 YNNKEL (reference sequence). The CDR3 nucleotides read TGTGCCAGCAGCCAAGTGACCTACGAGCAGTACTTC. Encoded protein: CASSQVTYEQYF.

Comment on this clonotype: The junction does not match germline at one end; this may be a read error. V is TRBV2 and J is TRBJ1-5, with 9 bases identical to TRBD1. CDR3 length: 17 amino acids. Germline loops: CDR1 SNHLY, CDR2 FYNNEI. This chain's CDR3 is CASSHPGTGFSDQPQHF. In DNA, the CDR3 is TGTGCCAGCAGTCATCCCGGGACAGGGTTTAGCGATCAGCCCCAGCATTTT.

The chain combines TRBV5-5 with TRBJ2-7; 7 bases are a match to TRBD1. CDR1 SGHKS and CDR2 YYEKEE come from the germline V gene (reference sequence). CDR3 length: 14 amino acids. The junction had 11 bases not matched to a gene; V was cut back by 3 bases and J by 8 bases. CDR3 amino acids: CASSWFEGATKQYF. In DNA, the CDR3 is TGTGCCAGCAGCTGGTTCGAGGGGGCTACGAAGCAGTACTTC. Drawing the rest from reference TRBV5-5 and TRBJ2-7, the complete variable domain is DAGVTQSPTHLIKTRGQQVTLRCSPISGHKSVSWYQQVLGQGPQFIFQYYEKEERGRGNFPDRFSARQFPNYSSELNVNALLLGDSALYLCASSWFEGATKQYFGPGTRLTVT.

The genes are TRBV20-1 and TRBJ2-5, with D perhaps TRBD1 (5 bases). Gene TRBJ2-7 matches the end of the DNA better, so the J call may be wrong. This CDR3 region has 13 residues. CDR1 is DFQATT, CDR2 SNEGSKA, per germline (reference sequence). CDR3 sequence (DNA): TGCAGTGTTCAGTACAGAACGGACACCGAGCAGTACTTC. It specifies CSVQYRTDTEQYF.

This chain connects TRBV20-1 to TRBJ2-5, with D possibly matching TRBD2 (5 bases). TRBJ2-7 matches the DNA end more closely, so the J call is doubtful. Germline CDR1 DFQATT, CDR2 SNEGSKA (reference sequence). The CDR3 totals 14 residues. CDR3 nucleotide sequence: TGCAGTGCTAGAGATAGGAAAGGGAGCTACGAGCAGTACTTC. It specifies CSARDRKGSYEQYF.

This clonotype was seen many times. The V gene is TRBV7-8, the J gene TRBJ2-7; D is undetermined. In germline, CDR1 is SGHVS, CDR2 FQNEAQ. V was pared by 2 bases and J by 3 bases, with 11 bases between. The CDR3 totals 14 residues. The CDR3 protein is CASSLMVSLYEQYF. In DNA form, the CDR3 reads TGTGCCAGCAGCTTAATGGTCAGCCTCTACGAGCAGTACTTC.

There are a few counts of this clonotype. V and J are TRBV7-9 and TRBJ1-6; the D is unclear. With 0 bases removed from V and 8 bases from J, the gap between germline ends came to 11 bases. Germline V gives CDR1 SEHNR, CDR2 FQNEAQ (reference sequence). CDR3 length equals 15 residues. CDR3 DNA: TGTGCCAGCAGCTTAGCGGTAGGGTTTGATTCACCCCTCCACTTT. Encoded protein: CASSLAVGFDSPLHF. The full variable domain, in which reference TRBV7-9 and TRBJ1-6 provide the parts outside the CDR3, is DTGVSQNPRHKITKRGQNVTFRCDPISEHNRLYWYRQTLGQGPEFLTYFQNEAQLEKSRLLSDRFSAERPKGSFSTLEIQRTEQGDSAMYLCASSLAVGFDSPLHFGNGTRLTVT.

Many counts were recorded for this clonotype. This chain joins TRBV6-6 and TRBJ1-2, with D perhaps TRBD1 (5 bases). The CDR3 length is 12 residues. Trimming cost V 5 bases and J 6 bases, with 10 bases left between them. The germline CDR1 and CDR2 sequences are MNHNY and SVGAGI (reference sequence). DNA for the CDR3: TGTGCCAGCAGTGGGAAGGGACATGGCTACACCTTC. Translated, it gives CASSGKGHGYTF.

V and J are TRBV6-1 and TRBJ2-5; D not resolved. The CDR3 loop spans 12 amino acids. Trimming removed 1 base from V and 5 bases from J, with 5 bases in between. Germline CDR1 MNHNS, CDR2 SASEGT. The CDR3 DNA reads as TGTGCCAGCAGTGAAGGGTGGGAGACCCAGTACTTC. This codes for CASSEGWETQYF.

With respect to this clonotype: The junction shows a germline mismatch at one end, possibly a read error. The chain has TRBV4-1 and TRBJ1-2, with D tentatively TRBD1 (6 bases). Germline V lookup: CDR1 MGHRA, CDR2 YSYEKL. This CDR3 spans 17 amino acids. The CDR3 is CAGSPGGVSQINYGYTF. CDR3 DNA sequence: TGCGCCGGCAGCCCGGGGGGCGTAAGCCAGATTAACTATGGCTACACCTTC.

There are many counts of this clonotype. The chain joins TRBV10-3 to TRBJ2-1; D perhaps matches TRBD1 (6 bases). Germline loops: CDR1 ENHRY, CDR2 SYGVKD. The CDR3 totals 17 residues. V gave up 0 bases and J gave up 5 bases, with 17 bases separating them. CDR3 in amino acids: CAISESMKDSRDNEQFF. The CDR3 coding sequence is TGTGCCATCAGTGAGTCGATGAAGGACAGTAGAGACAATGAGCAGTTCTTC.

V gene TRBV6-5 combines with J gene TRBJ1-2, with D hard to call. The CDR3 is 14 amino acids. The V and J ends lost 4 bases and 4 bases respectively, with 13 bases between them. Germline V gene lookup returns CDR1 MNHEY and CDR2 SVGAGI. The CDR3 sequence is CASSSDLRCYGYTF. DNA for the CDR3: TGTGCCAGCAGTTCGGACTTGAGATGCTATGGCTACACCTTC.

This clonotype was counted ten times or more. V is TRBV18 and J is TRBJ2-7, with D unclear. The germline CDR1 and CDR2 sequences are KGHSH and LQKENI. V lost 5 bases and J lost 2, with 19 bases in between. This CDR3 comprises 16 residues. CDR3: CASSSFEGKSTYEQYF. As DNA, the CDR3 is TGTGCCAGCTCATCCTTTGAAGGGAAGAGCACCTACGAGCAGTACTTC.

This chain uses TRBV12-3 or TRBV12-4 with TRBJ2-5; 7 bases map to TRBD1. The CDR3 contains 13 residues. The V gene end was trimmed by 6 bases and the J gene end by 2 bases; junction bases not matched to a gene: 3. The CDR3 region is CASRTTGQETQYF. Written as DNA, the CDR3 is TGTGCCAGCAGGACGACAGGGCAAGAGACCCAGTACTTC.